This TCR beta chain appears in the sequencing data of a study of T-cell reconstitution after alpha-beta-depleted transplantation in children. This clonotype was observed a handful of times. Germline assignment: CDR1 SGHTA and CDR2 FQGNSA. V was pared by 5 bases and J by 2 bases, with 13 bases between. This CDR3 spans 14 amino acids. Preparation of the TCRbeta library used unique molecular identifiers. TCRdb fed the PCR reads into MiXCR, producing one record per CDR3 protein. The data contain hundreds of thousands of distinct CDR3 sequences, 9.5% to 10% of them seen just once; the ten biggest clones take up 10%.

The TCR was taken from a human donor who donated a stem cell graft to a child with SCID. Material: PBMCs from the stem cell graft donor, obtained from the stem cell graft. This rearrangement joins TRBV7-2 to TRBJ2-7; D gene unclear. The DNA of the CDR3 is TGTGCCAGCAGCATAACGACCGTTGCCTACGAGCAGTACTTC. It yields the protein CASSITTVAYEQYF. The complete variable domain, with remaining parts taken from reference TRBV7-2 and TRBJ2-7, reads GAGVSQSPSNKVTEKGKDVELRCDPISGHTALYWYRQSLGQGLEFLIYFQGNSAPDKSGLPSDRFSAERTGGSVSTLTIQRTQQEDSAVYLCASSITTVAYEQYFGPGTRLTVT.